The T cell receptor beta chain described here comes from a study of CXCR3-negative and CXCR3-positive naive CD8 T cells. The CDR3 has 14 amino acids. General study points: Between one naive subset and the other, surface CD5 was comparable, and TCR strength was inferred from TRB CDR3 properties. Comparison of naive cells showed more hydrophobic TRB CDR3s in CXCR3-positive than in CXCR3-negative naive cells. Memory, not naive, CXCR3-negative and CXCR3-positive cells differed in TRBV-TRBJ usage.

Of note for this clonotype: Antigen specificity is unknown.

Via 5' RACE with UMI labels, TRB cDNA libraries were prepared. TCRdb processed the 5' RACE reads again and assigns one entry to each CDR3 protein, with no DNA. The sample includes around 92,000 distinct CDR3 sequences. V and J are TRBV12-3 or TRBV12-4 and TRBJ2-1; TCRdb returns TRBD2, unconfirmable since there is no DNA. The TCR sequence derives from a human donor in good health. Some clones in this sample may be carry-over from other donors' samples. Sequenced: naive CXCR3- CD8+ T cells from blood. This sample's subset: CD45RO-CCR7+CD27+CD95- naive CD8+ T cells lacking CXCR3 (TNR3-). The CDR3 sequence: CASTDSTFYNEQFF.